This TCR beta chain derives from a study of cytomegalovirus exposure and HLA in healthy donors. About the research overall: Prior work identified around 120 million unique TCR beta sequences in roughly 180 million T cells. As released early, the data held around 80 million unique TCRs from HLA-typed donors.

The table lists this clone with a count of one. Both 60 Vbeta primers and 13 Jbeta primers went into the PCR. Libraries were prepared by immunoSEQ multiplex PCR; TCRdb keeps only in-frame clonotypes and omits some of them. The sample holds about 180,000 clones; about three quarters are singletons and the top ten take more than 3.5%. V was clipped by 5 bases and J by 7 bases, with 5 bases between them. Germline V gene data show CDR1 as SGHAT and CDR2 as FQNNGV. This CDR3 contains 11 residues. This receptor was obtained from a woman aged 55-69 years in good health and CMV-seropositive. The chain carries TRBV11-2 and TRBJ1-4; D gene uncertain. The material sequenced was PBMCs. CDR3 nucleotide sequence: TGTGCCAGCAGCGCAGGTGAAAAACTGTTTTTT. Amino acid sequence: CASSAGEKLFF.